One and the same sample provided the 12 T cell receptor beta chains below, sequenced in a study of identical twins listed by TCRdb under 2016. Library prep was done by 5' RACE. This sample was sequenced with an Illumina HiSeq 2000. TCRdb ran its own pipeline on the public reads, namely fastp trimming at Q25 and MiXCR clone calling, and kept in-frame beta chains. A single entry per CDR3 protein holds the most common genes and DNA from its merged rows. A total of approximately 260,000 distinct CDR3 sequences appear in this sample, around 15% of them only once. 7% to 9% of the sample is in the top ten clones. Input material: memory (CD45RO+) T cells sorted from blood. The label giving this sample's cell subset or site can be read as: CD45RO+ enriched T cells. These receptors originate from a woman between 18 and 29 years old in good health.

The chain carries TRBV21-1 and TRBJ2-6. TRBV21-1 is a pseudogene locus. The CDR3 loop spans 18 amino acids. CDR3 DNA sequence: TGTGCCAGCAGCAAAGTGCTCGAGCGCAACTCTGGGGCCAACGTCCTGACTTTC. Translation gives CASSKVLERNSGANVLTF.

The V and J genes are TRBV5-1 and TRBJ2-1; 7 nucleotides line up with TRBD2. This CDR3 is built from 15 residues. Germline V gene data show CDR1 as SGHRS and CDR2 as YFSETQ. V lost 4 bases to trimming and J lost 4 bases; unmatched junction nucleotides: 8. This CDR3 is CASSIAAGPYNEQFF. CDR3 DNA: TGCGCCAGCAGCATAGCAGCGGGACCTTACAATGAGCAGTTCTTC.

This clonotype was picked up one time. This chain joins TRBV18 and TRBJ1-4; 8 positions match TRBD1. With 6 bases clipped from V and 8 bases from J, the junction kept 5 bases outside the gene matches. Germline loops: CDR1 KGHSH, CDR2 LQKENI. This CDR3 has 13 amino acids. CDR3: CASSGQAIEKLFF. The CDR3 DNA is TGTGCCAGCTCGGGACAGGCCATCGAAAAACTGTTTTTT. The variable domain in full, completed from reference TRBV18 and TRBJ1-4, reads NAGVMQNPRHLVRRRGQEARLRCSPMKGHSHVYWYRQLPEEGLKFMVYLQKENIIDESGMPKERFSAEFPKEGPSILRIQQVVRGDSAAYFCASSGQAIEKLFFGSGTQLSVL.

V usage is TRBV11-2 and J usage is TRBJ2-3; 8 nucleotides line up with TRBD2. This CDR3 is 19 amino acids long. Trimming took 3 bases from V and 1 from J; bases not matched to a gene: 15. Germline V gene sequence: CDR1 SGHAT, CDR2 FQNNGV. The CDR3: CASSLQLGRASGRTDTQYF. CDR3 DNA: TGTGCCAGCAGCTTGCAATTAGGCCGGGCTAGCGGGCGCACAGATACGCAGTATTTT.

This clonotype was counted only a few times. This rearrangement joins TRBV7-3 to TRBJ1-3; D is undetermined. The CDR3 totals 14 residues. Germline V gives CDR1 SGHTA, CDR2 FQGTGA. V lost 5 bases and J 0 bases, leaving 8 bases between the germline ends. The CDR3 bases are TGTGCCAGCAGCCCGGACCCCTCTGGAAACACCATATATTTT. It codes for CASSPDPSGNTIYF.

V and J are TRBV6-1 and TRBJ1-2, with D hard to call. Germline V CDR1 and CDR2: MNHNS, SASEGT. CDR3 length equals 13 residues. V lost 6 bases, J lost 0 bases, and 8 bases lay in between. The CDR3 nucleotides read TGTGCCAGCAGCCCGACATCTAACTATGGCTACACCTTC. It translates to CASSPTSNYGYTF.

This clonotype turned up a few times. The CDR3 region has the DNA TGTGCCAGCACCCCGCCAGTCGGGGCAGCTAGCACAGATACGCAGTATTTT. It codes for CASTPPVGAASTDTQYF. The gene calls are TRBV7-2 and TRBJ2-3; D assignment may be TRBD1 or TRBD2 (5 bases each). Germline V gene lookup returns CDR1 SGHTA and CDR2 FQGNSA. CDR3 length equals 17 residues. Trimming shortened V by 7 bases and J by 0 bases, and 20 bases separated the two germline ends.

This clonotype has more than one count but fewer than ten. The J gene is TRBJ1-1, the V gene TRBV14; the D gene is possibly TRBD1 (5 bases). The CDR3 spans 13 residues. CDR1 is SGHDN and CDR2 is FVKESK in the germline V gene. With 3 bases removed from V and 3 bases from J, the gap between germline ends came to 8 bases. Written as DNA, the CDR3 is TGTGCCAGCAGCCATCGGGGGGACACTGAAGCTTTCTTT. Translated: CASSHRGDTEAFF.

This clonotype has ten or more counts. V and J are TRBV12-3 or TRBV12-4 and TRBJ1-3; D gene uncertain. CDR3 length: 13 amino acids. Between the trimmed V and J ends, which lost 1 base and 2 bases, there was a span of 3 bases. CDR3 nucleotides: TGTGCCAGCAGTTTAGGTCCTGGAAACACCATATATTTT. Translated, it gives CASSLGPGNTIYF.

This clonotype was detected many times. The chain has TRBV6-6 and TRBJ2-1; the D is unclear. The ends were cut back, 5 bases at V and 7 bases at J, with 12 bases in the middle. The germline V gene has CDR1 MNHNY and CDR2 SVGAGI (reference sequence). The CDR3 covers 13 residues. The CDR3 protein is CASSLYGANEQFF. The CDR3 DNA reads as TGTGCCAGCAGTCTTTACGGCGCGAATGAGCAGTTCTTC.

This clonotype was seen a handful of times. The chain uses TRBV6-2 or TRBV6-3 and TRBJ2-5, with TRBD2 matching over 16 bases. The CDR3 extends over 20 amino acids. Germline-derived CDR1 and CDR2 are MNHEY and SVGEGT. V shed 2 bases, J shed 0 bases, and the junction held 9 bases outside the gene matches. The CDR3 nucleotides are TGTGCCAGCAGTTACGGCGAGGGACTAGCGGGAGGGGGGAACCAAGAGACCCAGTACTTC. Protein product: CASSYGEGLAGGGNQETQYF.

This clonotype was seen only a few times. The CDR3 coding sequence is TGTGCCAGCAGCCAAGAAGTCGGCGGGGGGGCCGGTACGCAGTATTTT. It is translated as CASSQEVGGGAGTQYF. The genes are TRBV4-2 and TRBJ2-3, with TRBD2 identical over 9 bases. In germline, CDR1 is LGHNA, CDR2 YNFKEQ. The trim removed 0 bases at V and 8 bases at J, leaving 9 bases unmatched. The CDR3 sequence is 16 residues long.